The 14 T cell receptor beta chains reported below all come from one sample, sequenced in a study of CD8+ T cells in alopecia areata. As the sequencing template, cDNA was produced by extracting RNA and reverse transcribing it. The method was immunoSEQ multiplex PCR; TCRdb's version includes in-frame clones alone and lacks a portion of them. This sample carries about 160,000 clones, less than 70% of them seen once, and the ten largest clones take approximately 0.9%. Treatment in this sample: oral pan-JAK inhibitor, 5-10 mg twice daily. The sample was CD4+ T cells sorted from blood, taken at week 4, from a patient treated with tofacitinib. These receptors all come from a human donor with alopecia areata.

The chain couples TRBV4-3 to TRBJ1-5; tentative D call: TRBD1 (6 bases). This CDR3 spans 16 amino acids. V dropped 0 bases and J dropped 6 bases, with 15 bases sitting between them. Germline CDR1 is LGHNA and CDR2 is YSLEER. For the CDR3, the DNA is TGCGCCAGCAGCCAAGATTATAGGGGGTGGGGTCAGCCCCAGCATTTT. Its protein is CASSQDYRGWGQPQHF.

The chain employs TRBV5-1 and TRBJ1-2; D is uncertain. V dropped 4 bases and J dropped 3 bases, with 13 bases sitting between them. This CDR3 is built from 14 residues. Germline CDR1 is SGHRS and CDR2 is YFSETQ. DNA for the CDR3: TGCGCCAGCAGCAGTCAGTTAAGCGACTATGGCTACACCTTC. Translated, it gives CASSSQLSDYGYTF.

The V and J genes are TRBV30 and TRBJ1-6; D unresolved. The germline V and J ends were trimmed by 3 bases and 6 bases, with 9 bases remaining between them. Germline lookup yields CDR1 GTSNPN and CDR2 SVGIG (reference sequence). This CDR3 contains 13 residues. This CDR3 is CAWSLDGNSPLHF. CDR3 DNA sequence: TGTGCCTGGAGCCTTGATGGTAATTCACCCCTCCACTTT.

The J gene is TRBJ2-5, the V gene TRBV4-2; D is unresolved. Trimming took 8 bases from V and 2 from J, leaving 12 bases between them. Germline CDR1 and CDR2: LGHNA and YNFKEQ. This CDR3 spans 13 amino acids. The CDR3: CASGVGRQETQYF. The CDR3 DNA sequence: TGTGCCAGCGGAGTAGGCAGGCAAGAGACCCAGTACTTC.

The J gene is TRBJ1-1, the V gene TRBV6-4, with TRBD1 matching 7 bases. Trimming removed 7 bases from V and 4 bases from J; junction bases left unmatched: 9. Per the germline V gene, CDR1 is MRHNA and CDR2 is SNTAGT. This CDR3 is 14 amino acids long. Here the CDR3 reads CASTLDRASTEAFF. The CDR3 DNA sequence: TGTGCCAGCACTTTAGACAGGGCGAGCACTGAAGCTTTCTTT.

This clone has just one count. V and J are TRBV30 and TRBJ2-4; D not resolved. The CDR3 consists of 13 residues. CDR1 GTSNPN and CDR2 SVGIG come from the germline V gene (reference sequence). The ends were cut back, 8 bases at V and 0 bases at J, with 11 bases in the middle. The CDR3 is CAVSTLAKNIQYF. CDR3 sequence (DNA): TGTGCCGTCTCGACTCTAGCCAAAAACATTCAGTACTTC.

The chain recombines TRBV29-1 with TRBJ2-1; 10 positions match TRBD2. Germline trimming cut 7 bases from V and 8 bases from J; bases unmatched to any gene: 5. CDR3 length equals 12 residues. Germline CDR1 is SQVTM and CDR2 is ANQGSEA. In DNA, the CDR3 is TGCAGCGCCAAGCGGGGGGGCGATGAGCAGTTCTTC. It yields the protein CSAKRGGDEQFF.

This chain uses TRBV6-6 with TRBJ1-1; D not certain. The CDR3 contains 14 residues. V was trimmed by 4 bases and J by 1 base, leaving 10 bases between them. Germline loops: CDR1 MNHNY, CDR2 SVGAGI (reference sequence). Here the CDR3 DNA reads TGTGCCAGCAGTTCCCTACACCAGAACACTGAAGCTTTCTTT. As protein: CASSSLHQNTEAFF.

This clone was detected a few times. Here the CDR3 reads CATSRPGQGWGGYTF. DNA of the CDR3: TGTGCCACCAGCAGACCCGGACAGGGGTGGGGTGGCTACACCTTC. The rearrangement links TRBV15 to TRBJ1-2, with 9 bases aligning to TRBD1. The CDR3 sequence is 15 residues long. Germline V gene sequence: CDR1 LNHNV, CDR2 YYDKDF (reference sequence). V was pared by 2 bases and J by 7 bases, with 8 bases of the junction left unmatched.

The chain recombines TRBV4-1 with TRBJ2-4; the D is unclear. The V end was cut by 0 bases, the J end by 9 bases, with 15 bases between. The CDR3 runs 15 residues. Germline assignment: CDR1 MGHRA and CDR2 YSYEKL. DNA of the CDR3: TGCGCCAGCAGCCAAGATGGGATGGGCCACCGCATTCAGTACTTC. This encodes CASSQDGMGHRIQYF.

Remarks on this clone: A read error may explain this, as a much larger clone is one base away. This CDR3 is CAISEAGHSNQPQHF. The DNA for the CDR3 is TGTGCCATCAGTGAAGCGGGACATAGCAATCAGCCCCAGCATTTT. The chain has TRBV10-3 and TRBJ1-5; D is possibly TRBD1 (6 bases). CDR1 ENHRY and CDR2 SYGVKD come from the germline V gene. This CDR3 is 15 amino acids long. The germline V and J ends were trimmed by 3 bases and 0 bases, with 9 bases remaining between them.

J is TRBJ1-1 and V is TRBV5-1; unclear D gene. The ends were cut back, 5 bases at V and 1 base at J, with 12 bases in the middle. Per germline, CDR1 SGHRS and CDR2 YFSETQ. This CDR3 is built from 14 residues. CDR3 nucleotides: TGCGCCAGCAGGAACGGACGGACGAACACTGAAGCTTTCTTT. Encoded protein: CASRNGRTNTEAFF.

This clone appeared a few times. The chain combines TRBV29-1 with TRBJ2-1; the D is unclear. V lost 7 bases and J lost 3, with 7 bases in between. Germline V CDR1 and CDR2: SQVTM, ANQGSEA. This CDR3 spans 11 amino acids. CDR3 DNA: TGCAGCGGCACAGACTACAATGAGCAGTTCTTC. This encodes CSGTDYNEQFF.

The chain combines TRBV29-1 with TRBJ2-5; D might be TRBD1 or TRBD2, each matching 5 bases. Germline-derived CDR1 and CDR2 are SQVTM and ANQGSEA. This CDR3 comprises 12 residues. V lost 6 bases and J 4 bases, leaving 12 bases between the germline ends. The CDR3 protein is CSVVERGETQYF. In nucleotides, the CDR3 is TGCAGCGTCGTAGAGAGGGGAGAGACCCAGTACTTC.